The rows below give T cell receptor beta chains drawn from one sample of a study of T cell responses to AZD1222 COVID-19 vaccine. The protocol was immunoSEQ multiplex PCR, while the TCRdb copy is restricted to in-frame clones and leaves out a portion. The data contain some 140,000 clones, under 95% of them singletons. The starting material was peripheral blood, obtained on day 0 of AZD1222 vaccination. These receptor sequences come from an adult in good health. CDR3s include the opening cysteine and the closing phenylalanine or tryptophan. The D gene is left open where the match is weak. Not every row has a clone size; where given, it reads once, few, many or a size class.

abundance	d_gene	v_gene	j_gene	CDR3aa	CDR3nt
NA	TRBD1	TRBV11-2	TRBJ1-2	CASSLRQGIGYGYTF	TGTGCCAGCAGCTTGAGACAGGGTATAGGCTATGGCTACACCTTC
NA	TRBD2	TRBV5-1	TRBJ2-1	CASSRTGTSGNEQFF	TGCGCCAGCAGCCGTACCGGGACTAGCGGCAATGAGCAGTTCTTC
NA	NA	TRBV11-3	TRBJ2-2	CASIGHSTGELFF	TGTGCCAGCATCGGACATTCTACCGGGGAGCTGTTTTTT
NA	TRBD1	TRBV29-1	TRBJ1-2	CSVVGKTGMAYGYTF	TGCAGCGTTGTGGGAAAGACAGGGATGGCCTATGGCTACACCTTC
NA	NA	TRBV28	TRBJ1-5	CASGNQPQHF	TGTGCCAGCGGTAATCAGCCCCAGCATTTT
NA	NA	TRBV5-1	TRBJ1-2	CASSPSFRGLDGGYTF	TGCGCCAGCAGCCCCAGCTTCCGAGGTCTCGACGGTGGCTACACCTTC
NA	TRBD1	TRBV9	TRBJ1-2	CASGRGNYGYTF	TGTGCCAGCGGCAGGGGGAACTATGGCTACACCTTC
NA	NA	TRBV3-1/TRBV3-2	TRBJ2-5	CASSQGTVETQYF	TGTGCCAGCAGCCAAGGGACAGTAGAGACCCAGTACTTC
NA	TRBD1	TRBV6-4	TRBJ1-1	CASSATGGLAFF	TGTGCCAGCAGCGCAACAGGGGGCTTAGCTTTCTTT
NA	TRBD1	TRBV10-3	TRBJ2-7	CAISEAGTGGLSEQYF	TGTGCCATCAGTGAGGCCGGGACAGGGGGCTTATCCGAGCAGTACTTC
once	NA	TRBV29-1	TRBJ2-2	CSVGLGAGELFF	TGCAGCGTGGGGCTAGGCGCCGGGGAGCTGTTTTTT
NA	NA	TRBV5-4	TRBJ2-3	CASSFRSRQFSTDTQYF	TGTGCCAGCAGCTTTCGGTCTAGACAGTTCAGCACAGATACGCAGTATTTT
NA	TRBD1	TRBV5-1	TRBJ1-1	CASNLLIRGQEAFF	TGCGCCAGCAACCTACTTATCAGGGGGCAAGAGGCTTTCTTT
NA	NA	TRBV12-3/TRBV12-4	TRBJ1-2	CASSLRASDGYTF	TGTGCCAGCAGTTTAAGGGCCTCGGATGGCTACACCTTC
few	NA	TRBV19	TRBJ1-2	CASSEYSNYGYTF	TGTGCCAGTAGTGAATATTCCAACTATGGCTACACCTTC
NA	NA	TRBV3-1/TRBV3-2	TRBJ1-3	CASSRSDTELFGNTIYF	TGTGCCAGCAGCCGCTCAGACACGGAACTCTTCGGAAACACCATATATTTT
NA	TRBD1	TRBV11-3	TRBJ1-3	CASSPGTVSGNTIYF	TGTGCCAGCAGCCCGGGGACAGTCTCTGGAAACACCATATATTTT
NA	TRBD1	TRBV7-6	TRBJ1-2	CASSAAQGGNGYTF	TGTGCCAGCAGCGCGGCACAGGGGGGGAATGGCTACACCTTC
NA	TRBD1	TRBV30	TRBJ2-3	CAWSVFGTGVTDTQYF	TGTGCCTGGAGTGTATTCGGGACAGGGGTGACAGATACGCAGTATTTT
NA	NA	TRBV21-1	TRBJ1-5	CASSLGGDSNQPQHF	TGTGCCAGCAGCCTAGGCGGGGATAGCAATCAGCCCCAGCATTTT
NA	NA	TRBV9	TRBJ1-1	CASSQSIVGEAFF	TGTGCCAGCAGCCAATCCATAGTGGGGGAAGCTTTCTTT
NA	NA	TRBV11-2	TRBJ2-7	CASSLGYGSYEQYF	TGTGCCAGCAGCTTAGGCTACGGGAGCTACGAGCAGTACTTC
NA	TRBD2	TRBV2	TRBJ2-3	CASGASGTVTDTQYF	TGTGCCAGCGGCGCTAGCGGGACGGTCACAGATACGCAGTATTTT
NA	NA	TRBV6-6	TRBJ2-5	CASSFGRETQYF	TGTGCCAGCAGTTTTGGGAGGGAGACCCAGTACTTC
once	NA	TRBV29-1	TRBJ1-4	CSVPGTTNEKLFF	TGCAGCGTCCCAGGGACAACTAATGAAAAACTGTTTTTT
NA	TRBD1	TRBV23-1	TRBJ2-7	CASSQSITGEPYEQYF	TGCGCCAGCAGTCAATCGATTACAGGGGAACCCTACGAGCAGTACTTC
NA	NA	TRBV20-1	TRBJ1-6	CSARGPDNSPLHF	TGCAGTGCTCGTGGGCCAGATAATTCACCCCTCCACTTT
NA	NA	TRBV18	TRBJ1-1	CASSPPSGWNTEAFF	TGTGCCAGCTCACCACCGTCTGGCTGGAACACTGAAGCTTTCTTT